Listed below are T cell receptor beta chains from one sample, sequenced in a study of cytomegalovirus exposure and HLA in healthy donors. Sequenced by immunoSEQ multiplex PCR; TCRdb stores in-frame clones only, minus some. The sample shows fewer than 150,000 clones, around 87% of them seen only once. The sequencing input was PBMCs. The receptors stem from a man aged 18-30 years in good health and CMV-seropositive. Each CDR3 is given with its conserved first and last residue. D genes are given only for firm matches. The listing skips clone size in some rows; elsewhere it reads once, few, many or a size class.

D,size,length,V,J,CDR3,DNA
-,-,15,TRBV5-1,TRBJ2-7,CASSLVQGFDYEQYF,TGCGCCAGCAGCTTGGTTCAGGGGTTTGACTACGAGCAGTACTTC
TRBD1,-,17,TRBV5-1,TRBJ2-3,CASSSDRTGGTTDTQYF,TGCGCCAGCAGCTCCGATCGAACAGGGGGGACCACAGATACGCAGTATTTT
TRBD1,many,11,TRBV18,TRBJ2-7,CASSPGTGQYF,TGTGCCAGCTCACCCGGGACAGGGCAGTACTTC
TRBD1,-,15,TRBV9,TRBJ1-2,CASSPDHRGNYGYTF,TGTGCCAGCAGCCCCGACCACAGGGGCAACTATGGCTACACCTTC
TRBD2,-,16,TRBV10-3,TRBJ2-1,CAISDSFSGSSDEQFF,TGTGCCATCAGTGATAGCTTTAGCGGGAGTAGCGATGAGCAGTTCTTC
-,once,12,TRBV9,TRBJ1-2,CASSQNQYGYTF,TGTGCCAGCAGCCAGAACCAGTATGGCTACACCTTC
-,-,14,TRBV29-1,TRBJ2-4,CSVEGVLVKNIQYF,TGCAGCGTTGAAGGGGTACTAGTCAAAAACATTCAGTACTTC
TRBD1,-,14,TRBV5-1,TRBJ2-1,CASSLGTGSNEQFF,TGCGCCAGCAGTCTCGGGACAGGGAGCAATGAGCAGTTCTTC
TRBD1,-,14,TRBV7-9,TRBJ2-7,CASSPWDRGREQYF,TGTGCCAGCAGCCCGTGGGACAGGGGGCGCGAGCAGTACTTC
-,-,19,TRBV5-5,TRBJ1-5,CASSLLVSGTKNSNQPQHF,TGTGCCAGCAGCTTGTTGGTCTCGGGGACAAAGAATAGCAATCAGCCCCAGCATTTT
-,-,19,TRBV7-2,TRBJ2-3,CASSLALDLGRRPTGRQYF,TGTGCCAGCAGCTTAGCGCTTGATCTCGGAAGGAGACCCACAGGAAGGCAGTATTTT
TRBD1,-,17,TRBV19,TRBJ1-1,CASSTNRQGRGNTEAFF,TGTGCCAGTAGCACAAACAGACAGGGAAGGGGAAACACTGAAGCTTTCTTT
-,-,15,TRBV18,TRBJ2-1,CASSSRISSYNEQFF,TGTGCCAGCTCATCCAGAATCAGCTCCTACAATGAGCAGTTCTTC
-,-,14,TRBV5-6,TRBJ1-4,CASSSARGIEKLFF,TGTGCCAGCAGCTCTGCCCGGGGGATTGAAAAACTGTTTTTT
TRBD2,few,15,TRBV19,TRBJ2-2,CASSTGLAGTGELFF,TGTGCCAGTAGTACTGGACTAGCGGGAACCGGGGAGCTGTTTTTT
TRBD2,-,14,TRBV2,TRBJ2-1,CARGLAGLYNEQFF,TGTGCCAGGGGACTAGCGGGACTTTACAATGAGCAGTTCTTC
TRBD2,-,17,TRBV9,TRBJ2-4,CASSARALLAGSDIQYF,TGTGCCAGCAGCGCCCGCGCCCTACTAGCGGGAAGTGACATTCAGTACTTC
TRBD1,-,15,TRBV13,TRBJ2-7,CASSPRTGATYEQYF,TGTGCCAGCAGCCCGAGGACAGGGGCAACCTACGAGCAGTACTTC
-,-,12,TRBV5-1,TRBJ2-7,CASSPRGYEQYF,TGCGCCAGCAGCCCCCGGGGTTACGAGCAGTACTTC
-,-,13,TRBV18,TRBJ2-7,CASSPQRAYEQYF,TGTGCCAGCTCACCCCAGCGCGCCTACGAGCAGTACTTC
TRBD1,-,15,TRBV9,TRBJ2-5,CASSTGTGGGETQYF,TGTGCCAGCAGCACCGGGACAGGGGGCGGAGAGACCCAGTACTTC
TRBD1,-,14,TRBV5-1,TRBJ2-7,CASSLGTGGAEQYF,TGCGCCAGCAGCCTGGGGACAGGGGGCGCCGAGCAGTACTTC
-,-,16,TRBV4-1,TRBJ1-5,CASSQGGGYSNQPQHF,TGCGCCAGCAGCCAAGGGGGGGGCTATAGCAATCAGCCCCAGCATTTT
TRBD2,-,16,TRBV11-2,TRBJ2-2,CASSLGTSGSGGELFF,TGTGCCAGCAGCTTAGGGACTAGCGGGAGCGGTGGGGAGCTGTTTTTT
-,-,14,TRBV14,TRBJ2-5,CASSSLRVLETQYF,TGTGCCAGCAGCTCTTTGCGAGTCTTGGAGACCCAGTACTTC